A selection of T cell receptor beta chains follows, all from one sample in a study of blood T cell repertoires in COVID-19. Data came from immunoSEQ multiplex PCR; TCRdb stores just in-frame clones and leaves some out. In the table there are about 80,000 clones, around 76% of which are singletons. Sequencing was performed on peripheral blood. These receptors came from a human donor in a cohort sampled during active COVID-19. CDR3s include the opening cysteine and the closing phenylalanine or tryptophan. A D gene is named only where the DNA matches it firmly.

>-|14|TRBV5-1|TRBJ2-2
CASSLRSATGELFF
>TRBD1|18|TRBV27|TRBJ1-4
CASSLLVEGAGTNEKLFF
>-|15|TRBV5-1|TRBJ1-5
CASSAQGGSNQPQHF
>-|21|TRBV3-1/TRBV3-2|TRBJ2-1
CASSQVRSFGGARETPNEQFF
>TRBD1|15|TRBV9|TRBJ2-7
CASSLTGTGAYEQYF
>-|13|TRBV6-6|TRBJ1-2
CASSPGANYGYTF
>TRBD2|15|TRBV7-6|TRBJ2-2
CASSLAGVDTGELFF
>TRBD2|17|TRBV13|TRBJ2-3
CASSPLAAGGSTDTQYF
>-|13|TRBV2|TRBJ1-1
CASRKTGVTEAFF
>-|15|TRBV10-1|TRBJ2-2
CASSDYGKDTGELFF